The T cell receptor (beta chain) under discussion was sequenced for a study of cytomegalovirus exposure and HLA in healthy donors. The study, taken as a whole, reports: Analysis performed later found over 15,000 TCR beta sequences associated with HLA alleles at 0.05 false discovery rate.

In nominal health when sampled, donors likely had unrecorded immune exposures nonetheless. V was shortened by 6 bases and J by 4 bases, with 12 bases between the two germline ends. The CDR3 has 14 residues. From germline, CDR1 is MNHNS and CDR2 SASEGT. The primer mix had 60 Vbeta and 13 Jbeta primers. Profiled with immunoSEQ multiplex PCR; TCRdb holds only in-frame clones, not every one. The sample contains 100,000 to 120,000 clones, approximately 84% of which appear only once. With regard to this clone: What it recognizes is unknown.

Sequenced sample: PBMCs. The chain employs TRBV6-1 and TRBJ2-2; D is perhaps TRBD1 (5 bases). The sequence was obtained from a man in his forties in good health and CMV-seronegative. The CDR3 nucleotides read TGTGCCAGCAGAAACACAGGAGCCACCGGGGAGCTGTTTTTT. Its protein product is CASRNTGATGELFF.